The next 12 T cell receptor beta chains were all read from a single sample in a study of blood T cell repertoires in COVID-19. Data came from immunoSEQ multiplex PCR; TCRdb stores just in-frame clones and leaves some out. Of over 110,000 clones listed, roughly 85% are singletons. What was sequenced was peripheral blood. All receptors derive from a man aged 60 to 75 with acute or convalescent COVID-19.

The chain joins TRBV6-2 or TRBV6-3 to TRBJ2-1; 10 bases fit TRBD1. In germline, CDR1 is MNHEY, CDR2 SVGEGT. Losses at the gene ends were 2 bases for V and 6 bases for J; bases not matched to a gene: 16. CDR3 length equals 19 residues. The CDR3 DNA reads as TGTGCCAGCAGTTACCCCTCACTACTCAGACAGGGGGCAATCAATGAGCAGTTCTTC. The encoded protein is CASSYPSLLRQGAINEQFF.

The chain employs TRBV7-2 and TRBJ1-2, with TRBD1 matching over 7 bases. This CDR3 spans 14 amino acids. J gave up 7 bases and V 0 bases, and 5 bases lay outside the gene matches. The V gene's germline CDR1 is SGHTA and CDR2 FQGNSA. The CDR3 sequence: CASSLATGAGGYTF. The CDR3 DNA sequence: TGTGCCAGCAGCTTAGCTACAGGGGCGGGTGGCTACACCTTC.

The V gene is TRBV24-1, the J gene TRBJ1-1; no definite D call. V was pared by 3 bases and J by 2 bases, with 3 bases between. Germline CDR1 and CDR2: KGHDR and SFDVKD. The CDR3 has 12 amino acids. The DNA for the CDR3 is TGTGCCACCAGTGATCCAAACACTGAAGCTTTCTTT. It translates to CATSDPNTEAFF.

This clone was seen a handful of times. The V and J genes are TRBV30 and TRBJ2-7, with 13 bases identical to TRBD2. This CDR3 has 14 residues. With 5 bases clipped from V and 4 bases from J, the junction kept 5 bases outside the gene matches. Per the germline V gene, CDR1 is GTSNPN and CDR2 is SVGIG (reference sequence). The CDR3 DNA is TGTGCCTGGGCTCGGACTAGCGGGAGATACGAGCAGTACTTC. Protein product: CAWARTSGRYEQYF.

The gene calls are TRBV11-2 and TRBJ1-5; possible D gene TRBD1, 5 bases. Germline V gene data show CDR1 as SGHAT and CDR2 as FQNNGV. V gave up 4 bases and J gave up 5 bases, with 12 bases separating them. The CDR3 has 14 amino acids. The CDR3 protein is CASSSDSSDQPQHF. The DNA of the CDR3 is TGTGCCAGCAGCTCAGACAGTTCAGATCAGCCCCAGCATTTT.

V is TRBV5-5 and J is TRBJ2-1; 7 nucleotides match TRBD2. V trimming: 0 bases; J trimming: 7 bases; junction bases outside the gene matches: 7. In germline, CDR1 is SGHKS, CDR2 YYEKEE (reference sequence). The CDR3 has 15 residues. This chain's CDR3 is CASSLDPGRQNEQFF. The DNA of the CDR3 is TGTGCCAGCAGCTTGGACCCCGGGAGGCAAAATGAGCAGTTCTTC.

The chain carries TRBV7-2 and TRBJ1-1, with D unclear. There are 13 residues in the CDR3. CDR1 and CDR2 (germline): SGHTA, FQGNSA. With 2 bases removed from V and 3 bases from J, the gap between germline ends came to 7 bases. The CDR3 sequence is CASSLSGYTEAFF. CDR3 nucleotides: TGTGCCAGCAGCTTATCCGGTTACACTGAAGCTTTCTTT. Based on the CDR3 plus reference TRBV7-2 and TRBJ1-1, the full variable domain is GAGVSQSPSNKVTEKGKDVELRCDPISGHTALYWYRQSLGQGLEFLIYFQGNSAPDKSGLPSDRFSAERTGGSVSTLTIQRTQQEDSAVYLCASSLSGYTEAFFGQGTRLTVV.

The chain employs TRBV9 and TRBJ2-7; the match to TRBD2 covers 11 bases. The V gene's germline CDR1 is SGDLS and CDR2 YYNGEE. This CDR3 comprises 15 residues. Trimming cost V 6 bases and J 1 base; bases outside gene matches: 6. The CDR3 is CASTVGLAGSYEQYF. Written as DNA, the CDR3 is TGTGCCAGCACCGTTGGACTAGCGGGTTCCTACGAGCAGTACTTC.

The V gene is TRBV14, the J gene TRBJ2-1; 8 nucleotides match TRBD1. Germline V gene lookup returns CDR1 SGHDN and CDR2 FVKESK. V lost 0 bases to trimming and J lost 2 bases; unmatched junction nucleotides: 6. The CDR3 contains 17 residues. As DNA, the CDR3 is TGTGCCAGCAGCCAAGATAGGGGACAGGCCCCCTACAATGAGCAGTTCTTC. Protein: CASSQDRGQAPYNEQFF.

In this sample, this clone turned up a few times. The J gene is TRBJ2-2, the V gene TRBV10-3, with 10 bases identical to TRBD1. There are 15 residues in the CDR3. V trimming: 5 bases; J trimming: 5 bases; junction bases outside the gene matches: 5. In germline, CDR1 is ENHRY, CDR2 SYGVKD. The CDR3 loop is CAISLGQGGTGELFF. The CDR3 nucleotides are TGTGCCATCAGTCTAGGACAGGGGGGGACCGGGGAGCTGTTTTTT.

The rearrangement uses TRBV7-2 and TRBJ2-3; 11 nucleotides match TRBD1. Germline values: CDR1 SGHTA, CDR2 FQGNSA. The CDR3 loop spans 17 amino acids. The J segment lost 3 bases and the V segment lost 5 bases, leaving 10 bases of the junction unmatched. Here the CDR3 reads CASSPRTGTGGTDTQYF. The CDR3 bases are TGTGCCAGCAGCCCGAGAACCGGGACAGGGGGAACAGATACGCAGTATTTT.

The sample holds one count of this clone. In DNA form, the CDR3 reads TGTGCCAGCAGTGGATACGAACCGACAGGTCTCGCAGATACGCAGTATTTT. As protein: CASSGYEPTGLADTQYF. The V and J genes are TRBV25-1 and TRBJ2-3, with a possible D match to TRBD1 (6 bases). Trimming shortened V by 4 bases and J by 4 bases, and 21 bases separated the two germline ends. Germline V gene lookup returns CDR1 MGHDK and CDR2 SYGVNS. CDR3 length: 17 residues.